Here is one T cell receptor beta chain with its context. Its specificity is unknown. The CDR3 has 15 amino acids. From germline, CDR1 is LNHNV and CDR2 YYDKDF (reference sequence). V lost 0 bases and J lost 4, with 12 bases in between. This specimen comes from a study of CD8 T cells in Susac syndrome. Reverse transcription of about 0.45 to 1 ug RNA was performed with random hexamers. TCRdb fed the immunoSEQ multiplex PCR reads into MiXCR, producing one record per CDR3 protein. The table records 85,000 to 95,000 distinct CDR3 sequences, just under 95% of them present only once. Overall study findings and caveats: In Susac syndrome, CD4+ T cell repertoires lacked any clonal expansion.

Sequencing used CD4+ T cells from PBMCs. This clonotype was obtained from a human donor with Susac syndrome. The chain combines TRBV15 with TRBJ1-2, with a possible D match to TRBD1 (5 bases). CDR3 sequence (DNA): TGTGCCACCAGCAGAGAGGCGACAGATCCCTATGGCTACACCTTC. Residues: CATSREATDPYGYTF.